This T cell receptor beta chain was sequenced during a study of PD-1 blockade in classical Hodgkin lymphoma. Study results and caveats: Prior to therapy, complete responders displayed diversity much like that of newly diagnosed patients.

Losses at the gene ends were 3 bases for V and 0 bases for J; bases not matched to a gene: 20. Germline assignment: CDR1 SNHLY and CDR2 FYNNEI. The CDR3 is made up of 22 amino acids. All trial patients relapsed after autologous stem cell transplantation. Assay used: immunoSEQ multiplex PCR; TCRdb lists only in-frame clones, some missing. This sample has 20,000 or so clones, with 79% found just once. A word on this clone: What it binds is unknown.

This sequence originates from a human donor with classical Hodgkin lymphoma. The chain links TRBV2 to TRBJ2-2; 9 bases line up with TRBD2. The sequenced sample was peripheral blood mononuclear cells (PBMCs), obtained before the second cycle of nivolumab. In nucleotides, the CDR3 is TGTGCCAGCAGTGAGCTGTTTTTAGCGGGAGCAACCCAACGAACGAACACCGGGGAGCTGTTTTTT. Protein product: CASSELFLAGATQRTNTGELFF.